The T cell receptor (beta chain) under discussion was sequenced for a study of radiotherapy plus CTLA-4 blockade in lung cancer. Overall study results and limits: According to reports, early shifts in blood T cell clones, alongside interferon-beta, forecast response most accurately. Among blood TCR repertoires after radiotherapy plus ipilimumab, tumor-derived clones expanded.

Focal radiation plus CTLA-4 blockade with ipilimumab was administered to patients who had chemo-refractory metastatic non-small-cell lung cancer. A word on this clone: The antigen is undetermined.

This table comes from immunoSEQ multiplex PCR, and its TCRdb copy is limited to in-frame clones, with some not included. The repertoire holds some 96,000 clones, 85% to 90% seen once, with more than 4.5% in the top ten. The germline CDR1 and CDR2 sequences are SGHNT and YENEEA. This CDR3 spans 13 amino acids. Trimming removed 4 bases at V and 5 bases at J, with 12 bases between. J is TRBJ2-7 and V is TRBV11-3; a possible D gene is TRBD2 (7 bases). This sequence originates from a human donor with non-small cell lung cancer that progressed on radiotherapy plus ipilimumab. Material: peripheral blood, obtained from a patient treated with radiotherapy plus ipilimumab. The DNA of the CDR3 is TGTGCCAGCAGCTCCCGAGGGGGGGACGAGCAGTACTTC. Encoded protein: CASSSRGGDEQYF.